This TCR beta chain comes out of a study of blood T cell repertoires in COVID-19. Across the whole study: COVID-19 samples collected from the United States, Italy and Spain covered acute and convalescent phases. The analysed material was cDNA or gDNA that came from T cells, B-cell-depleted T cells, or PBMCs.

Original methodology: Nucleated cell number was recorded as an estimate derived from reference gene primer amplification. Only in-frame clones appear in the TCRdb table, and some are missing; sequencing was by immunoSEQ multiplex PCR. The DNA was the basis for D and trimming; V, J and clone size are from that table. The sample includes 50,000 to 55,000 clones, about nine tenths of them seen just once. This clone has just one count. This CDR3 spans 18 amino acids. The V gene end was trimmed by 6 bases and the J gene end by 5 bases; junction bases not matched to a gene: 14. Germline V gene sequence: CDR1 LNHDA, CDR2 SQIVND (reference sequence).

This sequence was found in a man of 80 years or more with acute or convalescent COVID-19. The sequencing input was peripheral blood. The rearrangement links TRBV19 to TRBJ2-5, with TRBD2 matching over 14 bases. The DNA of the CDR3 is TGTGCCAGTAGCCGAGGACTAGCGGGGGGCATGCTGCGGGAGACCCAGTACTTC. Its protein product is CASSRGLAGGMLRETQYF.